The source of this T cell receptor (beta chain) is a study of T-cell reconstitution after alpha-beta-depleted transplantation in children. The CDR3 sequence is 14 residues long. V was trimmed by 5 bases and J by 4 bases, leaving 14 bases between them. Germline V CDR1 and CDR2: SGHVS, FNYEAQ. Library preparation (for TCRbeta) was performed with unique molecular identifiers. In TCRdb, the PCR reads were re-called with MiXCR into one record per CDR3 protein. Of about 480,000 distinct CDR3 sequences in the sample, around 12% were seen once. V usage is TRBV7-6 and J usage is TRBJ1-1; no definite D call. The sequence was obtained from a human donor who donated a stem cell graft to a child with combined immunodeficiency. Sequencing was performed on PBMCs from the stem cell graft donor, taken from the stem cell graft. The CDR3, as DNA: TGTGCCAGCAGCCCGCCGACGCAGCGCACTGAAGCTTTCTTT. Translated: CASSPPTQRTEAFF.